The 22 T cell receptor beta chains reported below all come from one sample, sequenced in a study of T cell responses to AZD1222 COVID-19 vaccine. Data came from immunoSEQ multiplex PCR; TCRdb stores just in-frame clones and leaves some out. The top ten clones hold about 13% of a sample with fewer than 100,000 clones, more than 75% of them seen once. The sample consisted of peripheral blood, taken on day 0 of AZD1222 vaccination. The origin of the receptors is an adult in good health.

The gene calls are TRBV6-2 or TRBV6-3 and TRBJ1-6, with D maybe TRBD1 (6 bases). The CDR3 covers 17 residues. Trimming shortened V by 4 bases and J by 7 bases, and 20 bases separated the two germline ends. Looked up from germline, CDR1 is MNHEY and CDR2 is SVGEGT. The DNA of the CDR3 is TGTGCCAGCAGTTCAGAACAGGGACGAGGATGGAATTCACCCCTCCACTTT. Amino acids: CASSSEQGRGWNSPLHF.

CDR3 nucleotides: TGTGCCAGCAGCTTATTCGGGACAGGGGGGACCGGGGAGCTGTTTTTT. This gives the protein CASSLFGTGGTGELFF. The chain has TRBV7-6 and TRBJ2-2; 11 bases line up with TRBD1. Germline V gene data show CDR1 as SGHVS and CDR2 as FNYEAQ. The junction had 4 bases not matched to a gene; V was cut back by 2 bases and J by 5 bases. This CDR3 is built from 16 residues.

This chain connects TRBV18 to TRBJ1-1; TRBD1 agrees at 10 bases. This CDR3 spans 15 amino acids. V was clipped by 3 bases and J by 5 bases; unmatched bases: 6. Germline V gives CDR1 KGHSH, CDR2 LQKENI. In DNA, the CDR3 is TGTGCCAGCTCACCGACAGGGGGCGTAAATACTGAAGCTTTCTTT. This encodes CASSPTGGVNTEAFF.

The chain uses TRBV5-1 and TRBJ2-3, with 7 bases matching TRBD2. V trimming: 3 bases; J trimming: 9 bases; junction bases outside the gene matches: 10. Germline values: CDR1 SGHRS, CDR2 YFSETQ. The CDR3 covers 14 residues. The CDR3 loop reads CASSSGRSGDTQYF. The CDR3 DNA reads as TGCGCCAGCAGCTCGGGGAGAAGCGGGGACACGCAGTATTTT. The full variable domain, its missing parts supplied by reference TRBV5-1 and TRBJ2-3, is KAGVTQTPRYLIKTRGQQVTLSCSPISGHRSVSWYQQTPGQGLQFLFEYFSETQRNKGNFPGRFSGRQFSNSRSEMNVSTLELGDSALYLCASSSGRSGDTQYFGPGTRLTVL.

The chain links TRBV19 to TRBJ2-2, with D hard to call. The CDR3 length is 11 residues. V lost 11 bases and J lost 6, with 10 bases in between. The germline CDR1 and CDR2 sequences are LNHDA and SQIVND (reference sequence). The CDR3 region is CAPRSPGELFF. The CDR3 DNA sequence: TGTGCCCCACGGTCTCCCGGGGAGCTGTTTTTT.

This chain links TRBV28 with TRBJ1-4, with no clear D. Germline V CDR1 and CDR2: MDHEN, SYDVKM. The V and J ends lost 8 bases and 3 bases respectively, with 4 bases between them. This CDR3 is 11 amino acids long. CDR3 coding DNA: TGTGCCAGCGTCGCTAATGAAAAACTGTTTTTT. Protein: CASVANEKLFF.

This chain joins TRBV7-3 and TRBJ2-2; 8 nucleotides line up with TRBD1. V lost 4 bases, J lost 2 bases, and 3 bases stayed unmatched. The germline V gene has CDR1 SGHTA and CDR2 FQGTGA. The CDR3 has 15 residues. The CDR3 spells CASSSGTGNTGELFF. For the CDR3, the DNA is TGTGCCAGCAGCTCCGGGACAGGCAACACCGGGGAGCTGTTTTTT.

This clone has just one count. V and J are TRBV6-2 or TRBV6-3 and TRBJ1-2, with a tentative D call TRBD1 (5 bases). Germline values: CDR1 MNHEY, CDR2 SVGEGT. Trimming stripped 5 bases from V and 0 bases from J, with 16 bases between. The CDR3 is 16 residues long. This CDR3 reads CASSLGRDASNYGYTF. In nucleotides, the CDR3 is TGTGCCAGCAGTCTGGGACGAGACGCATCTAACTATGGCTACACCTTC.

The chain employs TRBV7-9 and TRBJ1-5; the D gene is possibly TRBD1 (5 bases). Germline CDR1 is SEHNR and CDR2 is FQNEAQ (reference sequence). This CDR3 comprises 13 residues. Trimming took 5 bases from V and 3 from J, leaving 8 bases between them. The CDR3 region is CASSRQTNQPQHF. Written as DNA, the CDR3 is TGTGCCAGCAGCAGACAGACCAATCAGCCCCAGCATTTT.

The J gene is TRBJ2-1, the V gene TRBV19; no definite D call. Germline V gives CDR1 LNHDA, CDR2 SQIVND (reference sequence). V lost 6 bases and J lost 5, with 5 bases in between. CDR3 length: 11 residues. This chain's CDR3 is CASSYHNEQFF. The DNA of the CDR3 is TGTGCCAGTAGCTACCACAATGAGCAGTTCTTC. Supplemented by reference TRBV19 and TRBJ2-1, the full variable domain reads DGGITQSPKYLFRKEGQNVTLSCEQNLNHDAMYWYRQDPGQGLRLIYYSQIVNDFQKGDIAEGYSVSREKKESFPLTVTSAQKNPTAFYLCASSYHNEQFFGPGTRLTVL.

V is TRBV1 and J is TRBJ2-7; the table names TRBD2, a call not compared with the DNA. TRBV1 is flagged as a pseudogene. There are 13 residues in the CDR3. The CDR3 DNA is TGCACCAGCAGCCGGCGGGTCCCCTACGAGCAGTACTTC. This translates into CTSSRRVPYEQYF.

CDR3 bases: TGTGCCAGCAGTTCTCTGGTCAATCAGCCCCAGCATTTT. Translating gives CASSSLVNQPQHF. The chain couples TRBV6-5 to TRBJ1-5, with D uncertain. Germline CDR1 is MNHEY and CDR2 is SVGAGI. The CDR3 has 13 residues. V lost 4 bases and J 3 bases, leaving 7 bases between the germline ends.

This chain links TRBV7-2 with TRBJ1-5; D is unclear. The germline V gene encodes CDR1 SGHTA and CDR2 FQGNSA. The CDR3 runs 13 residues. V was cut by 4 bases and J by 7 bases, with 11 bases left in between. The CDR3 here is CASSSDLMQPQHF. CDR3 coding DNA: TGTGCCAGCAGCTCGGACCTTATGCAGCCCCAGCATTTT.

This clone was recorded a few times. This chain links TRBV7-2 with TRBJ1-3, with D possibly being TRBD1 (6 bases). The CDR3 consists of 14 residues. Trimming shortened V by 1 base and J by 4 bases, and 8 bases separated the two germline ends. The germline V gene encodes CDR1 SGHTA and CDR2 FQGNSA. The CDR3 protein is CASSLDRVGNTIYF. The CDR3 DNA sequence: TGTGCCAGCAGCTTAGACAGGGTCGGAAACACCATATATTTT.

This sequence joins TRBV11-2 and TRBJ2-5, with 10 bases fitting TRBD2. Looked up from germline, CDR1 is SGHAT and CDR2 is FQNNGV. The CDR3 covers 19 residues. The trim removed 5 bases at V and 5 bases at J, leaving 20 bases unmatched. The CDR3 nucleotides are TGTGCCAGCAGCCAGGGCCCCTGGCTAGCGGGGGTATCGGGGGAGACCCAGTACTTC. This encodes CASSQGPWLAGVSGETQYF.

This rearrangement joins TRBV4-1 to TRBJ1-1; D perhaps matches TRBD1 (5 bases). V lost 1 base and J 7 bases, leaving 16 bases between the germline ends. Germline values: CDR1 MGHRA, CDR2 YSYEKL. The CDR3 runs 15 residues. In DNA, the CDR3 is TGCGCCAGCAGCCAAGGCCCGATTGGGGCAGGTGAAGCTTTCTTT. This encodes CASSQGPIGAGEAFF.

This clone was recorded once. The genes are TRBV9 and TRBJ1-2, with a possible D match to TRBD1 (6 bases). The CDR3 runs to 15 residues. V dropped 3 bases and J dropped 4 bases, with 16 bases sitting between them. In germline, CDR1 is SGDLS, CDR2 YYNGEE. CDR3 region: CASSGPGAGFYGYTF. The CDR3 DNA reads as TGTGCCAGCAGCGGTCCAGGGGCAGGCTTCTATGGCTACACCTTC.

CDR3: CASSYRVGQPQHF. The CDR3 nucleotides are TGTGCCAGCAGTTACAGGGTTGGCCAGCCCCAGCATTTT. The chain uses TRBV6-6 and TRBJ1-5; no reliable D call. The germline V gene has CDR1 MNHNY and CDR2 SVGAGI (reference sequence). V lost 2 bases to trimming and J lost 7 bases, with 9 bases between them. This CDR3 has 13 amino acids.

The chain has TRBV7-8 and TRBJ1-1; perhaps TRBD1 as D (6 bases). This CDR3 is 14 amino acids long. With 1 base removed from V and 6 bases from J, the gap between germline ends came to 12 bases. Per the germline V gene, CDR1 is SGHVS and CDR2 is FQNEAQ. The CDR3 loop is CASSLDREFPEAFF. CDR3 in DNA: TGTGCCAGCAGCTTAGACAGGGAGTTCCCTGAAGCTTTCTTT.

The genes are TRBV3-1 (or the pseudogene TRBV3-2) and TRBJ2-1; D ambiguous. V was pared by 4 bases and J by 5 bases, with 6 bases between. The CDR3 has 12 amino acids. Germline assignment: CDR1 LGHDT and CDR2 YNNKEL (reference sequence). The CDR3 nucleotides read TGTGCCAGCAGCCCAGCAGACAATGAGCAGTTCTTC. Amino acids: CASSPADNEQFF.

The CDR3 DNA reads TGTGCCAGCAGCGTCGGACACAGGGACTACGAGCAGTACTTC. This codes for CASSVGHRDYEQYF. The V call is TRBV9, the J call TRBJ2-7, with D perhaps TRBD1 (6 bases). CDR1 is SGDLS, CDR2 YYNGEE, per germline. This CDR3 spans 14 amino acids. Deletions cut 2 bases from V and 3 bases from J, with 12 bases between.

The CDR3 sequence: CASSQDRGLAEEQYF. The CDR3 region has the DNA TGCGCCAGCAGCCAAGATAGGGGGTTGGCTGAAGAGCAGTACTTC. This rearrangement joins TRBV4-3 to TRBJ2-7, with D perhaps matching TRBD1 (6 bases). The germline CDR1 and CDR2 sequences are LGHNA and YSLEER. V was clipped by 0 bases and J by 7 bases, with 16 bases between them. The CDR3 is made up of 15 amino acids.